A selection of T cell receptor beta chains follows, all from one sample in a study of cytotoxic CD8 clonotypes in ibrutinib-treated CLL. Data came from immunoSEQ multiplex PCR; TCRdb stores just in-frame clones and leaves some out. The table records roughly 17,000 clones, under 75% of them present only once. Sample: PBMCs, taken after 12 months of ibrutinib treatment. The receptors were sampled from a human donor with chronic lymphocytic leukemia. CDR3s include the opening cysteine and the closing phenylalanine or tryptophan. D genes are given only for firm matches. Size is stated for part of the rows, as once, few or many counts, or as a class when the clone is expanded.

j_call d_call clone_size v_call cdr3_nt cdr3_aa
TRBJ2-1 - - TRBV11-2 TGTGCCAGCAGCTTCGACTTGTATGAGCAGTTCTTC CASSFDLYEQFF
TRBJ2-7 - - TRBV5-1 TGCGCCAGCAGCTTCTCAGACGCAAAGTACGAGCAGTACTTC CASSFSDAKYEQYF
TRBJ1-2 - - TRBV7-6 TGTGCCAGCAGCTTAGCGGCCAGACCCGACTATGGCTACACCTTC CASSLAARPDYGYTF
TRBJ1-3 - - TRBV6-1 TGTGCCAGCAGTGCCGGGGCTTTCTCTGGAAACACCATATATTTT CASSAGAFSGNTIYF
TRBJ2-2 TRBD2 few TRBV4-1 TGCGCCAGCAGGGGAGGGACGAACACCGGGGAGCTGTTTTTT CASRGGTNTGELFF
TRBJ2-2 - - TRBV6-5 TGTGCCAGCAGCGGAAGCACCGGGGAGCTGTTTTTT CASSGSTGELFF
TRBJ2-7 TRBD1 few TRBV2 TGTGCCAGCAGGCCAGACAGGGGGCAAACCTACGAGCAGTACTTC CASRPDRGQTYEQYF
TRBJ2-1 - once TRBV19 TGTGCCAGTAGTATAGCAGGGGGAGGGCCCGCGTATGAGCAGTTCTTC CASSIAGGGPAYEQFF
TRBJ2-7 - - TRBV9 TGTGCCAGCAGCGTAACCCCCCAGAGCGAGCAGTACTTC CASSVTPQSEQYF
TRBJ2-7 TRBD1 - TRBV2 TGTGCCAAAGGGGGACAGGGTTACGAGCAGTACTTC CAKGGQGYEQYF
TRBJ1-3 - - TRBV5-8 TGTGCCAGCAGCCGTCGGGATGGCTCTGGAAACACCATATATTTT CASSRRDGSGNTIYF
TRBJ2-7 - - TRBV18 TGTGCCAGCTCACCACGAAACTCCGGGGGAAGGAACGAGCAGTACTTC CASSPRNSGGRNEQYF
TRBJ2-7 - - TRBV19 TGTGCCACAAGAATCGGGACGGAGACCTACGAGCAGTACTTC CATRIGTETYEQYF
TRBJ1-1 TRBD1 - TRBV5-1 TGCGCCAGCAGCCTGCAGGGGGGAATCGACACTGAAGCTTTCTTT CASSLQGGIDTEAFF
TRBJ2-7 - few TRBV2 TGTGCCAGCATAGGACAGTACTACGAGCAGTACTTC CASIGQYYEQYF
TRBJ2-1 TRBD1 - TRBV28 TGTGCCAGCATTGACTCCGGGACAGGGGGTGAGGAGCAGTTCTTC CASIDSGTGGEEQFF
TRBJ1-5 - - TRBV4-2 TGTGCCAGCAGCCAAGAAGCGCCCCACAGTGGCCCCTCCAATCAGCCCCAGCATTTT CASSQEAPHSGPSNQPQHF
TRBJ2-7 - few TRBV7-3 TGTGCCAGCAGCTTAGCCTCCGACTCCGAGCAGTACTTC CASSLASDSEQYF
TRBJ2-1 - few TRBV5-4 TGTGCCAGCAGCTTGGCTCGGTTAGCGCTAAACAATGAGCAGTTCTTC CASSLARLALNNEQFF
TRBJ2-7 TRBD1 few TRBV2 TGTGCCAGCAGGGGACAGGGAATATCGGCCTACGAGCAGTACTTC CASRGQGISAYEQYF
TRBJ2-6 - few TRBV19 TGTGCCAGTAGTATTTGGAGGGGCGCTGGGGCCAACGTCCTGACTTTC CASSIWRGAGANVLTF
TRBJ2-7 - - TRBV19 TGTGCCAGTCGTGTAGCAGGAGGCCCTGTCTACGAGCAGTACTTC CASRVAGGPVYEQYF
TRBJ1-1 - - TRBV11-2 TGTGCCAGCAGCTTAGTCCCGGACACTGAAGCTTTCTTT CASSLVPDTEAFF
TRBJ2-7 TRBD2 - TRBV5-4 TGTGCCAGCAGCTCCCTAGCGGATAACTCCTACGAGCAGTACTTC CASSSLADNSYEQYF
TRBJ2-7 TRBD2 few TRBV2 TGTGCCAGCAGGGAGGGACTAGCGGGAGTCAGCGAGCAGTACTTC CASREGLAGVSEQYF
TRBJ2-7 - few TRBV4-2 TGTGCCAGCAGCCAATCACTGCCCTCTAGCGCGTACGAGCAGTACTTC CASSQSLPSSAYEQYF
TRBJ1-5 - - TRBV28 TGTGCCAGCAGTCCCAGGCAGGGCGGATTCCAGCCCCAGCATTTT CASSPRQGGFQPQHF
TRBJ2-5 TRBD2 - TRBV5-1 TGCGCCAGCAGCCCGGGACTAGCGGGAGCCTCGCGGGGAGAGACCCAGTACTTC CASSPGLAGASRGETQYF
TRBJ1-2 - - TRBV5-8 TGTGCCAGCAGCTTTTTGGGAGGTGAGACAAACTATGGCTACACCTTC CASSFLGGETNYGYTF
TRBJ1-4 - - TRBV28 TGTGCCAGCAGTTTTGGCCCTGAGGGTGAAAAACTGTTTTTT CASSFGPEGEKLFF
TRBJ2-2 - - TRBV5-1 TGCGCCAGCAGCTCGAGACAGTCGAACACCGGGGAGCTGTTTTTT CASSSRQSNTGELFF
TRBJ2-4 - few TRBV5-4 TGTGCCAGCAGCTTGGGACTAACCTTTCCTATTCAGTACTTC CASSLGLTFPIQYF
TRBJ2-1 TRBD2 - TRBV10-1 TGCGCCAGCAGTGAGTCTCTAGCGGGAGGGCCGGGGAATGAGCAGTTCTTC CASSESLAGGPGNEQFF
TRBJ1-5 - - TRBV6-5 TGTGCCAGCAGTTACGGGGGAGGGAACGGCGGGCCCCAGCATTTT CASSYGGGNGGPQHF
TRBJ2-1 - - TRBV30 TGTGCCTGGAGTCTTCTGGACAGGGAGGTAGCGGGAGTAATCTTC CAWSLLDREVAGVIF
TRBJ2-2 TRBD2 - TRBV7-8 TGTGCCAGCAGCCGAGGGGTGACTAGCGGGAGGACCGGGGAGCTGTTTTTT CASSRGVTSGRTGELFF
TRBJ2-3 TRBD2 once TRBV27 TGTGCCAGCAGTAGATGGACTAGCGGGAGCCCAGATACGCAGTATTTT CASSRWTSGSPDTQYF
TRBJ1-2 - few TRBV6-6 TGTGCCAGCGGCCCCGCGAGACAGGCCAATGATGGCTACACCTTC CASGPARQANDGYTF
TRBJ2-7 - - TRBV28 TGTGCCAGCGGGTCCCCCAACTCCTACGAGCAGTACTTC CASGSPNSYEQYF
TRBJ2-7 TRBD2 - TRBV18 TGTGCCAGCTCAATAACTAGCGGGAGTTACTACGAGCAGTACTTC CASSITSGSYYEQYF
TRBJ1-2 - - TRBV25-1 TGTGCCAGCAGGGCAACAGGGACCCATGGAGATGGCTACACCTTC CASRATGTHGDGYTF
TRBJ1-5 - - TRBV6-5 TGTGCCAGCAGTTACGGTAGCAATCAGCCCCAGCATTTT CASSYGSNQPQHF
TRBJ2-7 - once TRBV6-5 TGTGCCAGCAGTTACTCCTCCGGTAGCTCCTACGAGCAGTACTTC CASSYSSGSSYEQYF
TRBJ2-3 TRBD2 - TRBV28 TGTGCCAGCAGTTCCTGGCGGGAGGAAGGCACAGATACGCAGTATTTT CASSSWREEGTDTQYF
TRBJ2-6 TRBD1 - TRBV5-1 TGCGCCAGCAGCTTGGTCCCCGGGACAGCCTTGAGCTCTGGGGCCAACGTCCTGACTTTC CASSLVPGTALSSGANVLTF
TRBJ2-7 - - TRBV6-5 TGTGCCAGCAGTTACTCGCGGGACTCCTACGAGCAGTACTTC CASSYSRDSYEQYF
TRBJ2-7 TRBD1 - TRBV11-2 TGTGCCAGCAGCCAATGGACAGGGTCGTTCCGTGGCTACGAGCAGTACTTC CASSQWTGSFRGYEQYF
TRBJ2-6 - - TRBV11-1 TGTGCCAGCAGCTTAGCGGGCGGCGCCTCTGGGGCCAACGTCCTGACTTTC CASSLAGGASGANVLTF
TRBJ1-5 - - TRBV6-5 TGTGCCACCAGCGACAGACTTAATCAGCCCCAGCATTTT CATSDRLNQPQHF
TRBJ1-5 TRBD1 - TRBV7-2 TGTGCCAGCAGCCAACAGGGGAACCGCGGCCAGCCCCAGCATTTT CASSQQGNRGQPQHF
TRBJ1-2 - - TRBV4-1 TGCGCCAGCAGCCAAGTACAGGCCTATAACTATGGCTACACCTTC CASSQVQAYNYGYTF
TRBJ2-7 TRBD2 few TRBV5-1 TGCGCCAGCAGCTTCTTAGCGGGGCCCTACGAGCAGTACTTC CASSFLAGPYEQYF
TRBJ1-5 TRBD1 - TRBV30 TGTGCCTGGAGTGGGGGAGGGGGCAAGCAGCCCCAGCATTTT CAWSGGGGKQPQHF
TRBJ1-5 TRBD1 few TRBV5-6 TGTGCCAGCAGCGGACCAGAGGGACAGCGCGGCCAGCCCCAGCATTTT CASSGPEGQRGQPQHF